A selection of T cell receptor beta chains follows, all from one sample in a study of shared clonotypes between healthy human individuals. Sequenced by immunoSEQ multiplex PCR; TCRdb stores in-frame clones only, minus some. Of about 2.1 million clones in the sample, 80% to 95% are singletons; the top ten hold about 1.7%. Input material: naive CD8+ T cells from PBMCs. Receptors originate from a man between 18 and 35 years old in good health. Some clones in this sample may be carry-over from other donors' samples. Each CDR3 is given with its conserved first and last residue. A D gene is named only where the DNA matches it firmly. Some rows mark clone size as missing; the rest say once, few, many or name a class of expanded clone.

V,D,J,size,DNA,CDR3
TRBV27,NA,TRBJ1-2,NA,TGTGCCAGCAGTTTTGGTCCGGAGCGGGGCTACACCTTC,CASSFGPERGYTF
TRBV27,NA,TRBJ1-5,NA,TGTGCCAGCAGCCCATCCGACAGCCCCAATCAGCCCCAGCATTTT,CASSPSDSPNQPQHF
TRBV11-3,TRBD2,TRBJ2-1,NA,TGTGCCAGCAGCGATACTAGCGGGAGATACAATGAGCAGTTCTTC,CASSDTSGRYNEQFF
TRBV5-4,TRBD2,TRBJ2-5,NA,TGTGCCAGCAGCTGGGGGGAAGCGGGAGGTTGGAAAGAGACCCAGTACTTC,CASSWGEAGGWKETQYF
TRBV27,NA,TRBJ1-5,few,TGTGCCAGCAGTTTACGGGACGGAGGTCAGCCCCAGCATTTT,CASSLRDGGQPQHF
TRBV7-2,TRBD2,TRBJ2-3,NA,TGTGCCAGCAGCAAGCTAGCGGGGATACCCCCCGAGGATACGCAGTATTTT,CASSKLAGIPPEDTQYF
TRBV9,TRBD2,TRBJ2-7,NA,TGTGCCAGCAGCTCTGGGGGGTCTAGCGGCGACTACGAGCAGTACTTC,CASSSGGSSGDYEQYF
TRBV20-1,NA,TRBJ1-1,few,TGCAGTGCTCCCCGGGGGGCTGAAGCTTTCTTT,CSAPRGAEAFF
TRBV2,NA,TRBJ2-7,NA,TGTGCCAGCAGTGAAGTTAAGGGGATGCAGTACTTC,CASSEVKGMQYF
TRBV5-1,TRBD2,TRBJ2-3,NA,TGCGCCAGCAGCTTGAAGGGACTAGCGGGATCGGGACGAAACACAGATACGCAGTATTTT,CASSLKGLAGSGRNTDTQYF
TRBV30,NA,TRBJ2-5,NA,TGTGCCTGGCTTGGACAGGGAGGGGAGACCCAGTACTTC,CAWLGQGGETQYF
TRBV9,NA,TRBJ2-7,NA,TGTGCCAGCAGCCCATCGACCGGGACCTCCTACGAGCAGTACTTC,CASSPSTGTSYEQYF
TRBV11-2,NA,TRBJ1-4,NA,TGTGCCAGCAGCTTAGGCCAGGGATGGTCTAATGAAAAACTGTTTTTT,CASSLGQGWSNEKLFF
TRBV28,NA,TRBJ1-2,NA,TGTGCCAGCAGTTTGGTCGACAGCAACTATGGCTACACCTTC,CASSLVDSNYGYTF
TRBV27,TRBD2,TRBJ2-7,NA,TGTGCCAGCAGATTCGGGACTAGCGGGAGTTACGAGCAGTACTTC,CASRFGTSGSYEQYF
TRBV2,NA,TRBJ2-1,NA,TGTGCCAGCAGGTATACAGGACGTAATGAGCAGTTCTTC,CASRYTGRNEQFF
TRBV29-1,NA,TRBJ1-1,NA,TGCAGCGTTGAAGCGTCCGGGGGGCGTCCTGAAGCTTTCTTT,CSVEASGGRPEAFF
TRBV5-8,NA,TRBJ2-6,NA,TGTGCCAGCAGCTTTGTATTCCGCTCTGGGGCCAACGTCCTGACTTTC,CASSFVFRSGANVLTF
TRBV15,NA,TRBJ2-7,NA,TGTGCCACCAGCAGAGATGGTGCGTTGCGCGAGCAGTACTTC,CATSRDGALREQYF
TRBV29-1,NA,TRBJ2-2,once,TGCAGCGTCAAAGAGGGGGGAGACAACGCCGGGGAGCTGTTTTTT,CSVKEGGDNAGELFF
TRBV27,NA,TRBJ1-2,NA,TGTGCCAGCAGTTTGGGGAGGGGTGACGGCTATGGCTACACCTTC,CASSLGRGDGYGYTF
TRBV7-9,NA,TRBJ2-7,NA,TGTGCCAGCAGCCCTCTAGGGGGTCCCTACGAGCAGTACTTC,CASSPLGGPYEQYF
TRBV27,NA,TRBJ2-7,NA,TGTGCCAGCAGTTTATCGTACCAGGGTAGCTCCTACGAGCAGTACTTC,CASSLSYQGSSYEQYF
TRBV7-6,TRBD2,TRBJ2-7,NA,TGTGCCAGCAGCCTATTAGCGGGAGGGCTCGAGCAGTACTTC,CASSLLAGGLEQYF
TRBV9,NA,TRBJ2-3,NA,TGTGCCAGCAGCGTAAACAGGGCCGGGGGGCAAGCCACAGATACGCAGTATTTT,CASSVNRAGGQATDTQYF
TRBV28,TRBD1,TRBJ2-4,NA,TGTGCCAGCAGTTTCTCGACCGGGACAGGGGAACGAAACATTCAGTACTTC,CASSFSTGTGERNIQYF
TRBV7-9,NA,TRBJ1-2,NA,TGTGCCAGCAGCTTTGGACAAGACGGCTACACCTTC,CASSFGQDGYTF
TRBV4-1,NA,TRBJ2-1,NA,TGCGCCAGCAGCCAGACCCCGGGTACCCCTACTGAGCAGTTCTTC,CASSQTPGTPTEQFF
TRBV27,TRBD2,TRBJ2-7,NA,TGTGCCAGCAGTTTACTTGGGGAGGGCCACAACGAGCAGTACTTC,CASSLLGEGHNEQYF
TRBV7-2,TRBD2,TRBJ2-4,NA,TGTGCCAGCAGCTTGGGCGGGAGTCGCGAAAACATTCAGTACTTC,CASSLGGSRENIQYF
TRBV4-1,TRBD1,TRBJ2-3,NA,TGCGCCAGCAGCCAAAGGACAGGGGGGGATACGCAGTATTTT,CASSQRTGGDTQYF
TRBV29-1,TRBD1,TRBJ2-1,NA,TGCAGCGCCTTGGGACAGGGGGGGTACAATGAGCAGTTCTTC,CSALGQGGYNEQFF
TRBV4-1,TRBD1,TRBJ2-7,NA,TGCGCCAGCAGCCGGACAGGGGACGGCGAGCAGTACTTC,CASSRTGDGEQYF
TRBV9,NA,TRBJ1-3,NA,TGTGCCAGCAGCGTAGATGGGTCCTCTGGAAACACCATATATTTT,CASSVDGSSGNTIYF
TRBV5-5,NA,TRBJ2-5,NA,TGTGCCAGCAGCTTCGGACTAATCCAAGAGACCCAGTACTTC,CASSFGLIQETQYF
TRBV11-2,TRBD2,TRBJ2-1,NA,TGTGCCAGCAGCTTAGAGTATAGGACTAGCGGATTAGAGCAGTTCTTC,CASSLEYRTSGLEQFF
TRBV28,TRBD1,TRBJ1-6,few,TGTGCCAGCAGTGCCGACAGGGGCGCCGCACAAGGCCACTTT,CASSADRGAAQGHF
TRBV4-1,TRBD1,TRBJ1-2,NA,TGCGCCAGCAGCCAAGATAGGGACAGGGCAGTCTACACCTTC,CASSQDRDRAVYTF
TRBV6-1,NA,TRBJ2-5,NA,TGTGCCAGCAGTGCAGGAAATGGGTGGCGAGAGACCCAGTACTTC,CASSAGNGWRETQYF
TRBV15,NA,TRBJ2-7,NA,TGTGCCACCAGCAGAGATCGACGGGCGGCCGAGCAGTACTTC,CATSRDRRAAEQYF
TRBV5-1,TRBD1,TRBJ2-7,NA,TGCGCCAGTGCACAGGGGAACGAGCAGTACTTC,CASAQGNEQYF
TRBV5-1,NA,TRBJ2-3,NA,TGCGCCAGCAGCCCCGAGTGGCGTCGGCCAGATACGCAGTATTTT,CASSPEWRRPDTQYF
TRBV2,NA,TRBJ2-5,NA,TGTGCCAGCAGTGATATCTTGGGTGTCCGAGAGACCCAGTACTTC,CASSDILGVRETQYF
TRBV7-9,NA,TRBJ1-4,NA,TGTGCCAGCAGCTCTGGGCCGCAGGGCTTTAATGAAAAACTGTTTTTT,CASSSGPQGFNEKLFF
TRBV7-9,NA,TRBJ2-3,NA,TGTGCCAGCAGTCCCGGGACCTCCCACACAGATACGCAGTATTTT,CASSPGTSHTDTQYF
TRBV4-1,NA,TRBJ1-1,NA,TGCGCCAGCAGCCACATAGACAAGCTCCCTGAAGCTTTCTTT,CASSHIDKLPEAFF